Listed below are T cell receptor beta chains from one sample, sequenced in a study of CD8+ T cells in alopecia areata. Repertoires were generated with immunoSEQ multiplex PCR, while TCRdb's copy carries only in-frame clones and drops some. The table lists hundreds of thousands of clones, around three fifths of them singletons. The material was CD4+ T cells sorted from blood, obtained at week 0. The receptors stem from a human donor with alopecia areata. Both conserved end residues are part of each CDR3. D genes are given only for firm matches. Clone size is given for some rows only: seen once, a few or many times, or a class if the clone is expanded.

size: -
D: -
V: TRBV4-2
J: TRBJ1-2
CDR3: CASSRGNYGYTF
DNA: TGTGCCAGCAGCAGGGGAAACTATGGCTACACCTTC

size: -
D: -
V: TRBV7-3
J: TRBJ2-2
CDR3: CASSPSTGELFF
DNA: TGTGCCAGCAGCCCCTCCACCGGGGAGCTGTTTTTT

size: -
D: -
V: TRBV29-1
J: TRBJ1-1
CDR3: CSARSPTVGTEAFF
DNA: TGCAGCGCCCGATCCCCGACAGTAGGCACTGAAGCTTTCTTT

size: once
D: TRBD1
V: TRBV4-1
J: TRBJ1-4
CDR3: CASSQDGTGDEKLFF
DNA: TGCGCCAGCAGCCAAGATGGGACAGGCGATGAAAAACTGTTTTTT

size: -
D: TRBD2
V: TRBV30
J: TRBJ2-1
CDR3: CAWIRRGLAQWDEQFF
DNA: TGTGCCTGGATTCGTCGGGGACTAGCGCAGTGGGATGAGCAGTTCTTC

size: -
D: -
V: TRBV6-5
J: TRBJ2-3
CDR3: CASSYGLDTDTQYF
DNA: TGTGCCAGCAGTTACGGCTTGGACACAGATACGCAGTATTTT

size: -
D: -
V: TRBV6-5
J: TRBJ2-3
CDR3: CASSWDSTDTQYF
DNA: TGTGCCAGCAGTTGGGACAGCACAGATACGCAGTATTTT

size: -
D: -
V: TRBV30
J: TRBJ2-3
CDR3: CAWSVSGVGDTQYF
DNA: TGTGCCTGGAGTGTATCAGGGGTGGGTGATACGCAGTATTTT

size: -
D: -
V: TRBV30
J: TRBJ1-1
CDR3: CAWSRRNTEAFF
DNA: TGTGCCTGGAGCCGCAGGAACACTGAAGCTTTCTTT

size: -
D: -
V: TRBV27
J: TRBJ2-1
CDR3: CASSSYITRTTDHNEQFF
DNA: TGTGCCAGCAGTTCCTATATCACCCGGACTACTGATCACAATGAGCAGTTCTTC

size: few
D: -
V: TRBV5-1
J: TRBJ2-7
CDR3: CASSRSAGGYEQYF
DNA: TGCGCCAGCAGTCGTAGCGCCGGTGGGTACGAGCAGTACTTC

size: -
D: -
V: TRBV30
J: TRBJ2-1
CDR3: CAWSAGIGGEQFF
DNA: TGTGCCTGGAGTGCGGGGATCGGGGGTGAGCAGTTCTTC

size: -
D: -
V: TRBV5-1
J: TRBJ1-2
CDR3: CASSLKAGGYTF
DNA: TGCGCCAGCAGCTTGAAGGCGGGTGGCTACACCTTC

size: -
D: -
V: TRBV27
J: TRBJ1-1
CDR3: CASSFAGTPNAEAFF
DNA: TGTGCCAGCAGTTTTGCCGGGACACCTAACGCTGAAGCTTTCTTT

size: -
D: -
V: TRBV7-8
J: TRBJ2-1
CDR3: CASSLALSSYNEQFF
DNA: TGTGCCAGCAGCTTAGCCCTTAGCTCCTACAATGAGCAGTTCTTC

size: -
D: TRBD1
V: TRBV6-5
J: TRBJ1-1
CDR3: CASSYGFGTGASQAFF
DNA: TGTGCCAGCAGTTACGGATTTGGGACAGGAGCGTCCCAAGCTTTCTTT

size: once
D: -
V: TRBV18
J: TRBJ1-1
CDR3: CASSPLQGETEAFF
DNA: TGTGCCAGCTCACCACTCCAGGGAGAGACTGAAGCTTTCTTT

size: -
D: -
V: TRBV27
J: TRBJ2-1
CDR3: CASSLTRALGGEQFF
DNA: TGTGCCAGCAGTTTAACCAGGGCCCTAGGGGGTGAGCAGTTCTTC

size: -
D: -
V: TRBV5-4
J: TRBJ1-2
CDR3: CASSFLTGPGYTF
DNA: TGTGCCAGCAGCTTTCTCACAGGGCCCGGCTACACCTTC

size: -
D: TRBD2
V: TRBV2
J: TRBJ2-3
CDR3: CASSLAGGSTDTQYF
DNA: TGTGCCAGCAGTTTAGCGGGGGGCAGCACAGATACGCAGTATTTT

size: few
D: -
V: TRBV29-1
J: TRBJ2-1
CDR3: CSGVGNEQFF
DNA: TGCAGCGGAGTGGGCAATGAGCAGTTCTTC

size: -
D: -
V: TRBV29-1
J: TRBJ1-3
CDR3: CSVEMPGNTIYF
DNA: TGCAGCGTTGAAATGCCTGGAAACACCATATATTTT

size: -
D: -
V: TRBV11-2
J: TRBJ2-7
CDR3: CASSSNSRRFEQYF
DNA: TGTGCCAGCAGCTCAAATTCGCGCAGGTTCGAGCAGTACTTC

size: -
D: -
V: TRBV5-6
J: TRBJ1-1
CDR3: CASSLLGGQAEAFF
DNA: TGTGCCAGCAGCTTGCTCGGGGGGCAGGCTGAAGCTTTCTTT

size: few
D: -
V: TRBV7-2
J: TRBJ1-2
CDR3: CASSLEGYGYGYTF
DNA: TGTGCCAGCAGCTTGGAGGGCTATGGCTATGGCTACACCTTC

size: -
D: -
V: TRBV29-1
J: TRBJ1-5
CDR3: CSVAGLASNQPQHF
DNA: TGCAGCGTTGCGGGACTGGCTAGCAATCAGCCCCAGCATTTT

size: few
D: TRBD2
V: TRBV4-1
J: TRBJ2-5
CDR3: CASSRALAGGGETQYF
DNA: TGCGCCAGCAGCCGAGCCCTGGCGGGAGGGGGAGAGACCCAGTACTTC

size: few
D: TRBD1
V: TRBV10-1
J: TRBJ2-1
CDR3: CASQGQGQHEQFF
DNA: TGCGCCAGCCAGGGACAGGGTCAGCACGAGCAGTTCTTC

size: few
D: -
V: TRBV18
J: TRBJ2-3
CDR3: CASVRARTDTQYF
DNA: TGTGCCAGCGTCCGGGCGAGGACAGATACGCAGTATTTT

size: -
D: -
V: TRBV5-1
J: TRBJ2-5
CDR3: CASKGGETQYF
DNA: TGCGCCTCAAAGGGTGGAGAGACCCAGTACTTC

size: -
D: -
V: TRBV10-3
J: TRBJ1-6
CDR3: CAISEILGEQNF
DNA: TGTGCCATCAGTGAGATCTTAGGCGAGCAAAACTTT

size: -
D: TRBD1
V: TRBV5-1
J: TRBJ1-1
CDR3: CASKDRENTEAFF
DNA: TGCGCCAGTAAGGACAGGGAGAACACTGAAGCTTTCTTT

size: few
D: -
V: TRBV10-3
J: TRBJ2-7
CDR3: CAIMGGLLHEQYF
DNA: TGTGCCATCATGGGCGGATTACTCCACGAGCAGTACTTC

size: -
D: -
V: TRBV20-1
J: TRBJ2-3
CDR3: CSARGGDTQYF
DNA: TGCAGTGCTAGAGGAGGAGATACGCAGTATTTT

size: -
D: TRBD1
V: TRBV6-1
J: TRBJ1-5
CDR3: CASSEGQGGQPQHF
DNA: TGTGCAAGCAGTGAAGGACAGGGCGGTCAGCCCCAGCATTTT